Listed here is a single TCR beta chain. This sample was included in a study of T cells expressing NK-cell markers. This CDR3 contains 14 residues. Germline-derived CDR1 and CDR2 are KGHSH and LQKENI. TCRdb re-called the 5' RACE reads; one entry per CDR3 protein, DNA not given. This sample contains around 550,000 distinct CDR3 sequences. V usage is TRBV18 and J usage is TRBJ1-2; there is no DNA to check the TCRdb D call of TRBD1. The specimen was blood T cells: a sorted CD56 or NKG2C T cell subset, CD4+ or CD8+ T cells, or bulk PBMC T cells (not recorded which). This TCR derives from a man aged 18 to 29 in good health. The chain's CDR3 is CASSPTGARYGYTF.